This T cell receptor (beta chain) was sequenced during a study of metastatic and nonmetastatic thyroid tumors. Study summary: Where malignant and benign thyroid patients were concerned, repertoires were compared across blood and tumor or nodule tissue.

Of note for this clone: What it recognizes is unknown. A much bigger clone sits one base away, suggesting this may be a read error.

Study-level points and caveats: According to reports, the diversity of TCR beta was significantly higher in malignant thyroid tumors than in benign nodules, and this held in both blood and tumor samples.

Per the authors' pipeline: CDR3 was compared across clinicopathological groups, and the resulting differences were used to build a distant-metastasis classifier for papillary thyroid cancer. With MiXCR, TCRdb called clones anew from the PCR reads. The V and J calls were not made by the authors but by TCRdb's processing. The table records under 20,000 clones, about 19% of them present only once. With 10 bases removed from V and 2 bases from J, the gap between germline ends came to 10 bases. This CDR3 contains 12 residues. Germline CDR1 reads MDHEN; CDR2 reads SYDVKM. No patient received treatment before thyroid surgery.

This chain links TRBV28 with TRBJ2-3, with D possibly being TRBD2 (5 bases). This clonotype originated in a female donor with papillary thyroid cancer or a benign thyroid nodule (not recorded which). Some clones in this sample may be carry-over from other donors' samples. Sequences were obtained from tumor tissue. The CDR3 nucleotides read TGTGCCACTATTGGACTCACAGATACGCAGTATTTT. As protein: CATIGLTDTQYF.